This TCR beta chain was observed in a study of blood T cell repertoires in COVID-19 (dated by TCRdb to between 2020 and 2021). Some background on the complete study: The collaborator samples originated in the United States, Italy and Spain and spanned the acute and convalescent phases of COVID-19. Deeply sampled blood TCRbeta repertoires from subjects exposed to, actively infected with, or recovered from COVID-19 were included in the dataset. The material from the prospective study consisted of cDNA or gDNA derived from T cells, B-cell-depleted T cells, or PBMCs. The repertoires were released in a freely available public database intended as a resource for research on the immune response to SARS-CoV-2. Where available, HLA class I and class II types were taken from metadata supplied by the sample provider and were not determined by assay-based typing. Nearly every sample came with metadata listing a de-identified subject ID, COVID-19 status, age in years and sex. The samples were drawn from the first 160 participants of the ongoing ImmuneRACE study and from over 950 subjects provided by 6 global collaborators.

What the authors observed across the whole study: How much clinical and demographic metadata was included differed by source and by participant, and the metadata was provided uncurated.

Enrolling through a virtual design, the prospective study's participants ranged in age from roughly 18 to 89 years and lived across 24 United States geographic areas. Cohort assignment in the prospective study relied on participant-reported clinical history from a screening survey and a study questionnaire. Exposed participants had been in contact with someone with a PCR-confirmed or clinician-diagnosed COVID-19 case within 2 weeks of study entry. In the prospective study, whole blood, serum and a nasopharyngeal or oropharyngeal swab were collected from each participant by mobile phlebotomists. Additional blood draws and questionnaires over an approximately 2-month period could optionally be provided by prospective study participants. Before DNA extraction, blood samples from the prospective study were shipped at room temperature or frozen. For CDR1 and CDR2, the germline V gene lists MDHEN and SYDVKM. The CDR3 runs 15 residues from the cysteine to the phenylalanine. The kept DNA is CDR3 alone, 45 bases in frame from the first base. V drops 7 bases and J drops 3 bases, leaving 16 bases in between.

TCRbeta CDR3 regions were amplified from genomic DNA using the immunoSEQ Assay, a bias-controlled multiplex PCR. The source study handled its data this way. Within the assay, amplification of reference gene primers was used to estimate how many nucleated cells each sample contained. Sequence reads were collapsed and filtered to measure the absolute abundance of every unique TCRbeta CDR3 rearrangement. For each sample, productive Simpson clonality was calculated as the square root of Simpson's diversity index over productive rearrangements. The table comes from immuneACCESS by way of TCRdb, which keeps in-frame sequences with V and J called. Part of the clones is missing from these tables; in studies checked, under half for an unresolved V gene and the rest for unknown reasons. V and J calls plus clone size are reproduced from that table; the DNA served to infer D and trimming. The sample table holds nearly 250,000 clones, of which 85% to 90% were seen once. Clones ranked in the top ten supply 0.85% to 0.9% of the sample.

Details on this clone: No cognate antigen has been identified for it. The input lacks base qualities; no much larger clone sits a single base away.

The sequence was collected from a man between 45 and 60 years old who had been exposed to COVID-19. Sequenced input: PBMCs or T cells enriched from blood (not recorded which). The rearrangement combines TRBV28 with TRBJ1-3, with the identity of the D gene unclear. CDR3 protein: CASTLGVGSGNTIYF. The DNA sequence is TGTGCCAGCACCCTCGGTGTTGGGAGTGGAAACACCATATATTTT.